This T cell receptor beta chain was recorded in a study of human T cells and chemical hapten exposure. Note on this clonotype: Antigen: not known.

Separate cDNA molecules received unique molecular identifiers, which the library attached to them. TCRdb passed the RACE reads through MiXCR, listing each CDR3 protein once. The table includes about 82,000 distinct CDR3 sequences, 8.6% detected once. As for time point: healthy volunteer bleed at 6 weeks. Extraction yielded total RNA from whole blood (unfractionated). The study's findings and limits: Following DPC sensitization, TCRs present above 1 in 1000 frequency showed no change.

Germline assignment: CDR1 SGHVS and CDR2 FQNEAQ. The germline V and J ends were trimmed by 1 base and 0 bases, with 18 bases remaining between them. The CDR3 loop spans 18 amino acids. The clonotype comes from a male donor in good health. Some clones in this sample may be carry-over from other donors' samples. The material sequenced was whole blood. The V and J genes are TRBV7-8 and TRBJ1-1; TRBD1 might be the D (5 bases). The CDR3 bases are TGTGCCAGCAGCTTAGGCAGGGCCGCCGCTGATATGAACACTGAAGCTTTCTTT. This translates into CASSLGRAAADMNTEAFF.